This T cell receptor (beta chain) was retrieved from a study of CD8 T cells in Susac syndrome (dated by TCRdb to 2018 to 2020). About the investigation overall: Whether CD8+ T cell activation and differentiation in Susac syndrome was antigen driven was tested using repertoire sequencing. Here is what the overall study found, with its caveats: The number of individuals in the TCR sequencing and HLA analysis was recognized as being relatively small.

The CDR3 measures 14 amino acids from cysteine to phenylalanine. Just CDR3 DNA is preserved here, 42 bases in frame from base 1. V is reduced by 1 base and J by 6 bases, leaving a spacing of 10 bases between them. RNA was extracted using the RNeasy kit, and roughly 0.45 to 1 microgram was reverse transcribed with random hexamers. The immunoSEQ multiplex PCR assay, covering 54 Vbeta and 13 Jbeta segments, was used to amplify TCR beta CDR3 regions. To correct PCR amplification bias, a synthetic template baseline was used for both primer optimization and computational correction. The original pipeline was this. Only productive sequences were kept, with reads annotated to V, D and J genes according to IMGT and analyzed in immunoSEQ Analyzer. To calculate clonality, Shannon entropy was normalized by log2 of the number of productive unique sequences and then subtracted from one. For each patient and control, public and private clones were evaluated among the 100 most prevalent clones. A clone was defined as Susac-specific if it was absent from the healthy and MS cohorts, from some 980 published viral clones and from other ImmuneACCESS disease sequences. TCRdb trimmed the raw reads at Q25, called clones with MiXCR and kept productive beta chains. Here each entry gathers all rows of one CDR3 protein and keeps the most common genes and DNA. These V and J calls are TCRdb output, not the study's own analysis. The table for this sample lists 90,000 to 150,000 distinct CDR3 sequences; around 90% of them were counted only once. About 0.14% of the sample rests with the top ten.

Only a few counts were recorded for this clonotype. What antigen it recognizes has not been identified. It has no much larger one-base neighbor in the sample; base qualities were not kept. High-throughput TCR beta sequencing profiled peripheral blood CD8+ and CD4+ T cells from healthy donors, Susac syndrome patients and multiple sclerosis patients. Healthy donors were age- and sex-matched controls. Bulk CD8+ and CD4+ T cells were purified magnetically by negative isolation, whereas CD8+ TEMRA cells were enriched by FACS. Blood was collected in EDTA tubes and processed within 24 hours, with PBMCs isolated through density gradient centrifugation. PBMCs intended for TCR sequencing were cryopreserved in liquid nitrogen and thawed later in a water bath at 37 degrees C. The sorted or isolated CD4+, CD8+ and CD8+ TEMRA cells reached a purity of at least 90%.

The V and J segments used are TRBV12-3 or TRBV12-4 and TRBJ1-5; the D gene remains uncertain. What was sequenced was CD4+ T cells from PBMCs. This sequence originates from a human donor in good health. The CDR3 region reads CASSLGGIGQPQHF. The nucleotide sequence is TGTGCCAGCAGTTTAGGAGGGATCGGTCAGCCCCAGCATTTT.